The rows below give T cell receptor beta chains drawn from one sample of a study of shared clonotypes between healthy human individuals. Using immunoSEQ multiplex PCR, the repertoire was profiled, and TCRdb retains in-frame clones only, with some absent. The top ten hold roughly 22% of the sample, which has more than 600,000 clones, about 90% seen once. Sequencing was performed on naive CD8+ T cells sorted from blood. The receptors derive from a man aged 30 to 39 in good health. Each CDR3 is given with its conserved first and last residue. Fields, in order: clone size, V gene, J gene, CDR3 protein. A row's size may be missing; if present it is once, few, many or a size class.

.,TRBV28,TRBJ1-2,CASTEEGTGGYGYTF
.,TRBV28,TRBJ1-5,CASSIDRGANQPQHF
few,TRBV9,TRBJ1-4,CASSAGQQEGEKLFF
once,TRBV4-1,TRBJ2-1,CASSFRPLAGSYNEQFF
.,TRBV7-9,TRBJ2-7,CASSLASAVYEQYF
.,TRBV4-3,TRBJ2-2,CASSQERAGGELFF
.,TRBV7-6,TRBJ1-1,CASSLGSQGIRSTEAFF
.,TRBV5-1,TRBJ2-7,CASSLAGRVFDEQYF
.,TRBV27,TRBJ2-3,CASSSPDRISTDTQYF
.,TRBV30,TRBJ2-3,CAWSVPPTSYTDTQYF
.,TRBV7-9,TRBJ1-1,CASSLLRDRDPEAFF
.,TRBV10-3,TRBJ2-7,CAISESTTYEQYF
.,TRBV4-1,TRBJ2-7,CASSHGWRSYEQYF
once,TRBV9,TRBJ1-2,CASSVTPYGYTF
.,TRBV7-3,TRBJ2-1,CASSFGGLREQFF
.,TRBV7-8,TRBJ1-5,CASGTRRGNQPQHF
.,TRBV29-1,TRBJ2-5,CSVEGIQETQYF
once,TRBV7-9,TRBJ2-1,CASSSPGTSGYNEQFF
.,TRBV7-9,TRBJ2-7,CASSFNPHEQYF
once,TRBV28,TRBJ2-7,CASSSPRGLSYEQYF
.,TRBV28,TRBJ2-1,CASSKDNYNEQFF
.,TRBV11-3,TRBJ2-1,CASSSLSDEQFF
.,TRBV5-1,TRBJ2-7,CASSLKALESYEQYF
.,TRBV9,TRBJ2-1,CASSVVGGISYNEQFF
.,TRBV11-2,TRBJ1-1,CASSRREKNTEAFF
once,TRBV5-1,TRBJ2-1,CASSLAEDNEQFF
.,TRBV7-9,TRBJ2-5,CASSLRGETQYF
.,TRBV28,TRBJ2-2,CASSSATGELFF
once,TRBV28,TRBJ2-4,CASSQLAGENIQYF